These 22 T cell receptor beta chains originate from one sample sequenced in a study of blood T cell repertoires in COVID-19. Assay: immunoSEQ multiplex PCR; the TCRdb copy retains only in-frame clones and omits some. Among about 530,000 clones, 85% to 90% were seen once, and the ten largest hold around 8%. Source material: peripheral blood. These receptors were taken from a woman aged 45-59 years with COVID-19, enrolled during active disease.

In DNA, the CDR3 is TGTGCCAGCAGCCGAGTACCCGACACTGAAGCTTTCTTT. Translated: CASSRVPDTEAFF. The chain recombines TRBV7-2 with TRBJ1-1; D remains unclear. This CDR3 is 13 amino acids long. Germline V gene data show CDR1 as SGHTA and CDR2 as FQGNSA. The V end lost 5 bases, the J end lost 3 bases, and 10 bases lay between the germline ends.

The chain recombines TRBV3-1 (or the pseudogene TRBV3-2) with TRBJ1-1; perhaps TRBD1 as D (5 bases). Germline loops: CDR1 LGHDT, CDR2 YNNKEL (reference sequence). The V end lost 1 base, the J end lost 12 bases, and 15 bases lay between the germline ends. The CDR3 contains 13 residues. DNA of the CDR3: TGTGCCAGCAGCCAAGGGAGCAGGGACTGGCCTTTCTTT. Protein sequence: CASSQGSRDWPFF.

V and J are TRBV6-5 and TRBJ2-1; 8 nucleotides align to TRBD2. Looked up from germline, CDR1 is MNHEY and CDR2 is SVGAGI. The CDR3 is 14 amino acids. J gave up 8 bases and V 8 bases, and 11 bases lay outside the gene matches. The CDR3 sequence: CASGTTSGGDEQFF. The CDR3, as DNA: TGTGCCAGCGGGACCACTAGCGGAGGAGATGAGCAGTTCTTC.

About this clone itself: One end of the junction is discordant with germline, which a read error may explain. The CDR3: CASSSGNVGDF. As DNA, the CDR3 is TGTGCCAGCAGTTCGGGGAACGTCGGGGATTTT. This chain links TRBV12-3 or TRBV12-4 with TRBJ2-3; D is perhaps TRBD2 (5 bases). The CDR3 covers 11 residues.

The rearrangement joins TRBV6-5 to TRBJ1-5; 8 bases are shared with TRBD1. Germline trimming cut 7 bases from V and 5 bases from J; bases unmatched to any gene: 7. Germline V gene lookup returns CDR1 MNHEY and CDR2 SVGAGI. CDR3 size: 14 residues. The CDR3 DNA sequence: TGTGCCAGCAATTGGCAGGGGGCTGATCAGCCCCAGCATTTT. Protein sequence: CASNWQGADQPQHF.

This clone was picked up one time. CDR3 residues: CASSLGRANEKLFF. DNA for the CDR3: TGTGCCAGCAGTCTAGGGAGGGCTAATGAAAAACTGTTTTTT. J is TRBJ1-4 and V is TRBV3-1 (or the pseudogene TRBV3-2); unclear D gene. The CDR3 length is 14 residues. The ends were cut back, 6 bases at V and 3 bases at J, with 11 bases in the middle. Per germline, CDR1 LGHDT and CDR2 YNNKEL (reference sequence).

This chain joins TRBV28 and TRBJ2-7, with a tentative D call TRBD1 (5 bases). Per the germline V gene, CDR1 is MDHEN and CDR2 is SYDVKM. The CDR3 sequence is 14 residues long. V gave up 4 bases and J gave up 6 bases, with 16 bases separating them. CDR3: CASSSYQGRIEQYF. In DNA form, the CDR3 reads TGTGCCAGCAGTTCTTACCAGGGTAGAATCGAGCAGTACTTC.

The CDR3 reads CAIKAVPELGDEQFF. CDR3 nucleotide sequence: TGTGCCATCAAAGCGGTACCGGAACTCGGGGATGAGCAGTTCTTC. The gene calls are TRBV10-3 and TRBJ2-1, with D maybe TRBD2 (5 bases). In germline, CDR1 is ENHRY, CDR2 SYGVKD. Trimming took off 7 bases at V and 8 bases at J, with 21 bases between the two ends. The CDR3 length is 15 residues.

This sequence joins TRBV10-3 and TRBJ2-5; 13 bases are a match to TRBD2. V gave up 3 bases and J gave up 0 bases; unmatched junction bases: 1. Germline assignment: CDR1 ENHRY and CDR2 SYGVKD. CDR3 size: 16 residues. The CDR3 protein is CAISEGTSGDQETQYF. Here the CDR3 DNA reads TGTGCCATCAGTGAAGGGACTAGCGGGGACCAAGAGACCCAGTACTTC.

The chain combines TRBV3-1 (or the pseudogene TRBV3-2) with TRBJ1-2; 9 positions agree with TRBD1. CDR1 and CDR2 from the germline V gene are LGHDT and YNNKEL (reference sequence). The CDR3 consists of 17 residues. V was clipped by 0 bases and J by 8 bases; unmatched bases: 13. The CDR3 is CASSQDLGTGPKEGYTF. In nucleotides, the CDR3 is TGTGCCAGCAGCCAAGATCTGGGGACAGGGCCTAAAGAAGGCTACACCTTC.

The V call is TRBV27, the J call TRBJ1-1, with D unresolved. V was shortened by 4 bases and J by 1 base, with 10 bases between the two germline ends. CDR1 is MNHEY, CDR2 SMNVEV, per germline (reference sequence). The CDR3 contains 14 residues. The CDR3 nucleotides are TGTGCCAGCAGTTATTCTGCAGGGAACACTGAAGCTTTCTTT. Amino acids: CASSYSAGNTEAFF.

This chain links TRBV27 with TRBJ2-7, with TRBD2 matching 7 bases. Germline values: CDR1 MNHEY, CDR2 SMNVEV (reference sequence). The ends lost 11 bases at V and 1 base at J; junction bases unmatched: 8. This CDR3 comprises 13 residues. CDR3 bases: TGTGCCTGCGGACGGGGGGTTTCCTACGAGCAGTACTTC. Its protein product is CACGRGVSYEQYF.

The V gene is TRBV7-3, the J gene TRBJ2-7, with D possibly TRBD1 on 6 matching bases. The CDR3 consists of 15 residues. Trimming left V 7 bases short and J 2 bases short, with 18 bases between. Germline V gives CDR1 SGHTA, CDR2 FQGTGA. This CDR3 reads CASIRSRGRTYEQYF. The CDR3 DNA reads as TGTGCCAGCATTCGTTCCAGGGGAAGAACCTACGAGCAGTACTTC.

The chain employs TRBV6-5 and TRBJ1-4; 8 nucleotides match TRBD1. Trimming took 4 bases from V and 8 from J; bases not matched to a gene: 6. Germline values: CDR1 MNHEY, CDR2 SVGAGI. This CDR3 has 14 amino acids. This CDR3 reads CASSSGQVYEKLFF. The DNA of the CDR3 is TGTGCCAGCAGTTCGGGACAGGTGTACGAAAAACTGTTTTTT.

The rearrangement uses TRBV25-1 and TRBJ2-7; D possibly corresponds to TRBD2 (7 bases). This CDR3 has 15 residues. Germline V gives CDR1 MGHDK, CDR2 SYGVNS. V gave up 6 bases and J gave up 4 bases, with 19 bases separating them. As DNA, the CDR3 is TGTGCCAGCAGCCTCGAATCCGGGGGGCCATACGAGCAGTACTTC. Amino acid sequence: CASSLESGGPYEQYF.

The chain combines TRBV3-1 (or the pseudogene TRBV3-2) with TRBJ2-7; D may be TRBD1 (5 bases). This CDR3 comprises 13 residues. Germline CDR1 and CDR2: LGHDT and YNNKEL (reference sequence). Trimming took off 5 bases at V and 1 base at J, with 9 bases between the two ends. CDR3 amino acids: CASSSGISYEQYF. CDR3 sequence (DNA): TGTGCCAGCAGCTCAGGGATTTCCTACGAGCAGTACTTC.

About this clone: The junction and the germline gene differ at one end; a read error may be behind it. The V and J genes are TRBV9 and TRBJ2-3, with a tentative D call TRBD1 (5 bases). CDR1 is SGDLS, CDR2 YYNGEE, per germline. The CDR3 consists of 13 residues. CDR3 coding DNA: TGTGCCAGCAGCGTATTAGGTACAGGTACGCAGTATTTT. Residues: CASSVLGTGTQYF.

The rearrangement links TRBV5-4 to TRBJ1-1, with a weak D call TRBD1 (6 bases). Germline V lookup: CDR1 SGHNT, CDR2 YYREEE (reference sequence). Between the trimmed V and J ends, which lost 8 bases and 7 bases, there was a span of 15 bases. CDR3 size: 12 residues. The CDR3 loop is CASTGKGVEAFF. CDR3 sequence (DNA): TGTGCCAGTACCGGTAAGGGGGTTGAAGCTTTCTTT. The full variable domain, rest sourced from reference TRBV5-4 and TRBJ1-1, is ETGVTQSPTHLIKTRGQQVTLRCSSQSGHNTVSWYQQALGQGPQFIFQYYREEENGRGNFPPRFSGLQFPNYSSELNVNALELDDSALYLCASTGKGVEAFFGQGTRLTVV.

This chain links TRBV29-1 with TRBJ2-7, with D perhaps matching TRBD2 (5 bases). Germline CDR1 SQVTM, CDR2 ANQGSEA. The CDR3 is made up of 14 amino acids. Deletions cut 6 bases from V and 2 bases from J, with 17 bases between. This CDR3 is CSVAGPPGTYEQYF. CDR3 in DNA: TGCAGCGTAGCCGGGCCCCCGGGAACCTACGAGCAGTACTTC.

The chain joins TRBV11-2 to TRBJ1-1, with TRBD1 as a possible D gene (5 bases). The germline gives CDR1 SGHAT, CDR2 FQNNGV. This CDR3 has 14 amino acids. Trimming took off 6 bases at V and 2 bases at J, with 13 bases between the two ends. The DNA of the CDR3 is TGTGCCAGCAGTTCTCAGGGATTCAACACTGAAGCTTTCTTT. Its protein product is CASSSQGFNTEAFF.

The chain links TRBV19 to TRBJ1-2, with a weak D call TRBD1 (6 bases). The V gene's germline CDR1 is LNHDA and CDR2 SQIVND (reference sequence). Trimming removed 5 bases from V and 6 bases from J, with 19 bases in between. CDR3 size: 15 residues. CDR3 region: CASSSYGTKWDGYTF. CDR3 coding DNA: TGTGCCAGTAGTTCGTACGGGACAAAATGGGATGGCTACACCTTC.

This clone was picked up one time. The rearrangement joins TRBV20-1 to TRBJ2-1; perhaps TRBD1 as D (7 bases). V lost 3 bases, J lost 1 base, and 16 bases lay in between. The germline CDR1 and CDR2 sequences are DFQATT and SNEGSKA (reference sequence). The CDR3 totals 16 residues. The CDR3 DNA is TGCAGTGCTAGTGAAGGGGGCGCGGGGTCCTACAATGAGCAGTTCTTC. Protein: CSASEGGAGSYNEQFF.